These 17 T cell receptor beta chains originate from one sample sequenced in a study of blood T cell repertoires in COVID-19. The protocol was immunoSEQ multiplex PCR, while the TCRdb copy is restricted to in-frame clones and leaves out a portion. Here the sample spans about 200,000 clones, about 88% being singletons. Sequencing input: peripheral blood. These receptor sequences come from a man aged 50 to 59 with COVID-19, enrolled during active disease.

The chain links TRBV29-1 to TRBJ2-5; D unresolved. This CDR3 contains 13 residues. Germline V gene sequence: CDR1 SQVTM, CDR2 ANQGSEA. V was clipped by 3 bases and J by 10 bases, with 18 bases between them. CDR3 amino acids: CSVEPALHKDQYF. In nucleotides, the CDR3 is TGCAGCGTTGAGCCCGCCCTCCACAAAGACCAGTACTTC. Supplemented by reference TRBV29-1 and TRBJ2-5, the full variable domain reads SAVISQKPSRDICQRGTSLTIQCQVDSQVTMMFWYRQQPGQSLTLIATANQGSEATYESGFVIDKFPISRPNLTFSTLTVSNMSPEDSSIYLCSVEPALHKDQYFGPGTRLLVL.

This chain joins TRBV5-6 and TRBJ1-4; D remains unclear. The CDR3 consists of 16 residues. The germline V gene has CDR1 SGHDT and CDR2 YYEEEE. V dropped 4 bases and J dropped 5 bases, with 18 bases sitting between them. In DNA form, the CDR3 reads TGTGCCAGCAGCGGGTTTTATGAGGGTACCAATGAAAAACTGTTTTTT. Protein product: CASSGFYEGTNEKLFF.

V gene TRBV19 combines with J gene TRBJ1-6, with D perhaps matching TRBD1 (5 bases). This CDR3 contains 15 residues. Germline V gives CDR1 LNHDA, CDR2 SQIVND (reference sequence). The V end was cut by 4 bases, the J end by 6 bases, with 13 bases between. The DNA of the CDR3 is TGTGCCAGTAGTAAAGGGGCGACGGGTAATTCACCCCTCCACTTT. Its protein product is CASSKGATGNSPLHF.

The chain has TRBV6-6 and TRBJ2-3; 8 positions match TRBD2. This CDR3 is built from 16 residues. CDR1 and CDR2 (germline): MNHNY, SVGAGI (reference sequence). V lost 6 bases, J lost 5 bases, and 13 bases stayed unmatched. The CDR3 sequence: CASSVPQREFGDTQYF. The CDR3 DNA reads TGTGCCAGCAGCGTTCCCCAGCGGGAGTTCGGAGATACGCAGTATTTT.

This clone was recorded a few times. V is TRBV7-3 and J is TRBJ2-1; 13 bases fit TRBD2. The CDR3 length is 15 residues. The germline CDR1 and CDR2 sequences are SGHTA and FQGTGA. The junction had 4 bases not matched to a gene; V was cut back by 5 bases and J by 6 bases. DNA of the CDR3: TGTGCCAGCAGCCGGGGACTAGCGGGAATCAATGAGCAGTTCTTC. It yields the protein CASSRGLAGINEQFF. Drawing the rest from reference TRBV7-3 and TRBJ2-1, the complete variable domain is GAGVSQTPSNKVTEKGKYVELRCDPISGHTALYWYRQSLGQGPEFLIYFQGTGAADDSGLPNDRFFAVRPEGSVSTLKIQRTERGDSAVYLCASSRGLAGINEQFFGPGTRLTVL.

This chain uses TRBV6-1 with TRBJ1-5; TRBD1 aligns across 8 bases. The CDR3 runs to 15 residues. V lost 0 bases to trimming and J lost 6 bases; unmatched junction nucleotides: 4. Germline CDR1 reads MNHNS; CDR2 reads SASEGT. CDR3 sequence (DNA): TGTGCCAGCAGTGAAGCCACAGGGGGGGGTCAGCCCCAGCATTTT. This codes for CASSEATGGGQPQHF.

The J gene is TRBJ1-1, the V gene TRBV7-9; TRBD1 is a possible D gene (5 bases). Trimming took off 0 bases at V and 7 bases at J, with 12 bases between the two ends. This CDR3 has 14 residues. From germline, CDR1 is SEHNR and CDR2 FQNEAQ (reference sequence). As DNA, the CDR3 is TGTGCCAGCAGCTTAGCGGCTCAGGGCTTTGAAGCTTTCTTT. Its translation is CASSLAAQGFEAFF.

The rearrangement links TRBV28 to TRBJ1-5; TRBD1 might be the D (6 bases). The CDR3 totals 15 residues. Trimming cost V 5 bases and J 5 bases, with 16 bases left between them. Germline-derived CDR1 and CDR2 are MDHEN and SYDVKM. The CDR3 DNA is TGTGCCAGCAGTCCGGTACAGGGATGGGATCAGCCCCAGCATTTT. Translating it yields CASSPVQGWDQPQHF.

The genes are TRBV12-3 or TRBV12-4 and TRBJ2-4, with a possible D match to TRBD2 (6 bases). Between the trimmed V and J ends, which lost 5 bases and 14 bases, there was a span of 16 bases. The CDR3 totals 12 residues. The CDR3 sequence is CASSLGTPPEYF. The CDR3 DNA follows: TGTGCCAGCAGTCTAGGGACTCCTCCTGAGTACTTC.

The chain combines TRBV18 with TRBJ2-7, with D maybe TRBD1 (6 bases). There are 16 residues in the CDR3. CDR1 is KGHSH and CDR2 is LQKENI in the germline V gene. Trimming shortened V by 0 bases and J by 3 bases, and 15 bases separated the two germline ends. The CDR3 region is CASSPPDGDTGYEQYF. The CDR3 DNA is TGTGCCAGCTCACCACCGGATGGGGACACGGGCTACGAGCAGTACTTC.

For the CDR3, the DNA is TGTGCCAGCAGCAAAGCGCTAAGAACCTTCGTGCCGGGACAGGCTCACCAAGAGACCCAGTACTTC. It yields the protein CASSKALRTFVPGQAHQETQYF. The chain carries TRBV21-1 and TRBJ2-5; the DNA was not compared with TRBD1, the D call given in the table. TRBV21-1 represents a pseudogene. CDR3 size: 22 residues.

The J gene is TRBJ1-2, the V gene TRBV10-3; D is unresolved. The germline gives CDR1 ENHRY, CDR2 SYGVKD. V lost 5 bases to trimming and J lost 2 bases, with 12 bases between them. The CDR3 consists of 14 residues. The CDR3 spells CAISNSTTNYGYTF. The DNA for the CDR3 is TGTGCCATCAGTAACAGCACAACCAACTATGGCTACACCTTC.

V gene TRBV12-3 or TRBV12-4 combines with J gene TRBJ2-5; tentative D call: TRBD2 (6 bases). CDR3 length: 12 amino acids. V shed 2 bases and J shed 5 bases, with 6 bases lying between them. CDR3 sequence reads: CASSLREETQYF. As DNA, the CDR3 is TGTGCCAGCAGTTTACGGGAGGAGACCCAGTACTTC.

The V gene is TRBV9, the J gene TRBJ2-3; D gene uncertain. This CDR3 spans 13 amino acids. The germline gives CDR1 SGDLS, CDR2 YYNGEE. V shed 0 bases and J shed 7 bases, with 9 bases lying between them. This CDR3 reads CASSVGNSHTQYF. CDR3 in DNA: TGTGCCAGCAGCGTAGGTAACTCCCATACGCAGTATTTT.

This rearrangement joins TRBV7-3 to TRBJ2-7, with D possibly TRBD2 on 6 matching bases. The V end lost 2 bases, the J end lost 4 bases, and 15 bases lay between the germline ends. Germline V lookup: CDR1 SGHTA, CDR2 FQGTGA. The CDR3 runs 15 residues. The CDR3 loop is CASSLFPGTAYEQYF. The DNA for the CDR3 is TGTGCCAGCAGCTTATTTCCCGGGACTGCGTACGAGCAGTACTTC.

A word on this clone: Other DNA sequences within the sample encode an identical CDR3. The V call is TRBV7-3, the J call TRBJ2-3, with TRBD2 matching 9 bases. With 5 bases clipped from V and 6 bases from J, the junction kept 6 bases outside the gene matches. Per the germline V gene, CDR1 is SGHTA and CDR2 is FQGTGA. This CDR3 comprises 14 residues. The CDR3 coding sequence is TGTGCCAGCAGCCCGGGACTAGCCGGGGATACGCAGTATTTT. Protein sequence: CASSPGLAGDTQYF.

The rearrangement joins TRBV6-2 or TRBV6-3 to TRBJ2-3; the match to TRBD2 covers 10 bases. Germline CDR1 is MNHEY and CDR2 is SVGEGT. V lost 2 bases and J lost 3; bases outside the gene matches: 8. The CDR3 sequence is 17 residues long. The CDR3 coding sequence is TGTGCCAGCAGTTACCGGAGTAGCGGGGGGCGGACAGATACGCAGTATTTT. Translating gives CASSYRSSGGRTDTQYF.